This T cell receptor beta chain derives from a study of T cell changes during pregnancy in multiple sclerosis. The germline gives CDR1 SGHAT, CDR2 FQNNGV. V lost 3 bases to trimming and J lost 5 bases, with 19 bases between them. The CDR3 covers 16 residues. Assay used: immunoSEQ multiplex PCR; TCRdb lists only in-frame clones, some missing. The table includes tens of thousands of clones, roughly 92% detected once. This clonotype originated in a female donor in good health, enrolled as a control in a pregnancy study. The sequencing here drew on CD8+ T cells from peripheral blood mononuclear cells, taken in the third trimester of pregnancy. The chain couples TRBV11-2 to TRBJ1-2; no firm D call. The DNA of the CDR3 is TGTGCCAGCAGCTTCGGACGGCTTTTGGAGGGTTATGGCTACACCTTC. Encoded protein: CASSFGRLLEGYGYTF.